Following are 16 T cell receptor beta chains from one sample sequenced in a study of blood T cell repertoires in COVID-19. The table came from immunoSEQ multiplex PCR; TCRdb's copy has only in-frame clones and leaves some out. The table shows more than 20,000 clones, with about four fifths occurring only once. Material: peripheral blood. Every receptor here comes from a man of 80 years or more with active or convalescent COVID-19.

This clone was picked up a small number of times. The V and J genes are TRBV5-1 and TRBJ1-1; D possibly corresponds to TRBD1 (6 bases). V was shortened by 2 bases and J by 5 bases, with 13 bases between the two germline ends. CDR3 length equals 14 residues. From germline, CDR1 is SGHRS and CDR2 YFSETQ. The CDR3 loop reads CASSFTGMGTEAFF. As DNA, the CDR3 is TGCGCCAGCAGCTTTACAGGGATGGGGACTGAAGCTTTCTTT.

The chain carries TRBV6-6 and TRBJ1-4; the D gene is possibly TRBD1 (6 bases). V lost 10 bases to trimming and J lost 4 bases, with 10 bases between them. The CDR3 runs to 12 residues. Per the germline V gene, CDR1 is MNHNY and CDR2 is SVGAGI (reference sequence). This CDR3 reads CAIGGRNEKLFF. The CDR3 coding sequence is TGTGCCATAGGGGGTCGTAATGAAAAACTGTTTTTT.

The V gene is TRBV7-3, the J gene TRBJ1-1; a possible D gene is TRBD1 (6 bases). V lost 1 base to trimming and J lost 10 bases, with 13 bases between them. CDR1 is SGHTA and CDR2 is FQGTGA in the germline V gene. CDR3 size: 13 residues. CDR3 DNA sequence: TGTGCCAGCAGCTTAATAGCGGGACAACGAGCTTTCTTT. Residues: CASSLIAGQRAFF.

The rearrangement links TRBV7-8 to TRBJ2-1; 9 bases fit TRBD2. V was clipped by 4 bases and J by 9 bases; unmatched bases: 4. CDR1 is SGHVS and CDR2 is FQNEAQ in the germline V gene. The CDR3 length is 13 residues. Here the CDR3 DNA reads TGTGCCAGCAGCTCGTCTAGCGGGACTGAGCAGTTCTTC. Protein product: CASSSSSGTEQFF.

The chain is built from TRBV24-1 and TRBJ2-7; 9 bases are a match to TRBD2. CDR1 and CDR2 from the germline V gene are KGHDR and SFDVKD. V trimming: 5 bases; J trimming: 4 bases; junction bases outside the gene matches: 8. The CDR3 totals 15 residues. The CDR3 spells CATSARSGGLYEQYF. In DNA, the CDR3 is TGTGCCACCAGTGCACGTAGCGGGGGCCTTTACGAGCAGTACTTC.

This chain uses TRBV28 with TRBJ1-2; no clear D. The CDR3 spans 14 residues. The V end was cut by 8 bases, the J end by 3 bases, with 16 bases between. Germline assignment: CDR1 MDHEN and CDR2 SYDVKM. The CDR3 is CASSVRYLYYGYTF. Here the CDR3 DNA reads TGTGCCAGCTCCGTGCGGTACCTATACTATGGCTACACCTTC.

The gene calls are TRBV28 and TRBJ2-7; 10 nucleotides line up with TRBD1. The CDR3 loop spans 16 amino acids. Trimming at V came to 8 bases and at J to 3 bases, leaving 13 bases not matched to a gene. The germline gives CDR1 MDHEN, CDR2 SYDVKM. The CDR3 is CASRSGTGVEYYEQYF. The CDR3 coding sequence is TGTGCCAGCCGATCCGGGACAGGGGTGGAATACTACGAGCAGTACTTC.

The chain is built from TRBV5-4 and TRBJ2-1; 12 bases match TRBD1. The CDR3 length is 15 residues. Germline lookup yields CDR1 SGHNT and CDR2 YYREEE (reference sequence). V lost 4 bases to trimming and J lost 8 bases; unmatched junction nucleotides: 7. This CDR3 is CASSPGTGGGDEQFF. CDR3 in DNA: TGTGCCAGCAGCCCCGGGACAGGGGGCGGGGATGAGCAGTTCTTC.

The chain couples TRBV5-1 to TRBJ2-1; D not resolved. The CDR3 is 14 amino acids. Trimming pared 4 bases from V and 5 bases from J, leaving 13 bases between. The V gene's germline CDR1 is SGHRS and CDR2 YFSETQ. CDR3 in DNA: TGCGCCAGCAGCCCCGGCCCGACAAACAATGAGCAGTTCTTC. Translating it yields CASSPGPTNNEQFF.

This clone was counted only a few times. The chain has TRBV3-1 (or the pseudogene TRBV3-2) and TRBJ2-2, with TRBD1 matching 8 bases. V was pared by 10 bases and J by 6 bases, with 7 bases of the junction left unmatched. This CDR3 contains 13 residues. CDR1 and CDR2 from the germline V gene are LGHDT and YNNKEL (reference sequence). The CDR3 DNA is TGTGCCACTGGACAGGGTTGGCCCGGGGAGCTGTTTTTT. It yields the protein CATGQGWPGELFF.

The V and J genes are TRBV10-1 and TRBJ2-7; possible D gene TRBD2, 6 bases. The CDR3 loop spans 13 amino acids. V lost 2 bases and J 3 bases, leaving 8 bases between the germline ends. Germline values: CDR1 WNHNN, CDR2 SYGVQD (reference sequence). The CDR3 spells CASSEGRGYEQYF. The CDR3 DNA reads as TGCGCCAGCAGTGAGGGGCGGGGCTACGAGCAGTACTTC.

The V and J genes are TRBV6-2 or TRBV6-3 and TRBJ2-7; a weak D match, TRBD2 (6 bases). Germline CDR1 is MNHEY and CDR2 is SVGEGT. The CDR3 runs to 17 residues. V shed 4 bases and J shed 0 bases, with 19 bases lying between them. The CDR3 bases are TGTGCCAGCAGTTTTCCCTCGGGCGGGGTTAGCTCCTACGAGCAGTACTTC. Translation gives CASSFPSGGVSSYEQYF.

V usage is TRBV2 and J usage is TRBJ1-5; D gene uncertain. Germline CDR1 and CDR2: SNHLY and FYNNEI. V dropped 2 bases and J dropped 1 base, with 9 bases sitting between them. CDR3 length: 15 amino acids. As DNA, the CDR3 is TGTGCCAGCAGTGAAACCGCTGCGAGCAATCAGCCCCAGCATTTT. Translating it yields CASSETAASNQPQHF. Variable domain in full (rest from reference TRBV2 and TRBJ1-5): EPEVTQTPSHQVTQMGQEVILRCVPISNHLYFYWYRQILGQKVEFLVSFYNNEISEKSEIFDDQFSVERPDGSNFTLKIRSTKLEDSAMYFCASSETAASNQPQHFGDGTRLSIL.

V is TRBV6-2 or TRBV6-3 and J is TRBJ1-2, with TRBD1 matching 10 bases. V gave up 0 bases and J gave up 4 bases; unmatched junction bases: 5. The CDR3 contains 16 residues. Germline-derived CDR1 and CDR2 are MNHEY and SVGEGT. DNA of the CDR3: TGTGCCAGCAGTTACTCCTCCGGGACAGGGGTCTATGGCTACACCTTC. It encodes CASSYSSGTGVYGYTF.

The chain uses TRBV2 and TRBJ2-5, with 10 positions matching TRBD2. With 7 bases clipped from V and 5 bases from J, the junction kept 7 bases outside the gene matches. There are 14 residues in the CDR3. Germline values: CDR1 SNHLY, CDR2 FYNNEI. CDR3 amino acids: CASNLAGAWETQYF. The DNA for the CDR3 is TGTGCCAGCAATCTAGCGGGAGCGTGGGAGACCCAGTACTTC.

The V call is TRBV24-1, the J call TRBJ1-2, with TRBD1 as a possible D gene (6 bases). Germline values: CDR1 KGHDR, CDR2 SFDVKD. The CDR3 has 13 amino acids. V shed 3 bases and J shed 8 bases, with 12 bases lying between them. DNA of the CDR3: TGTGCCACCAGTGATCCAGGGGTAGGAGGCTACACCTTC. This codes for CATSDPGVGGYTF.